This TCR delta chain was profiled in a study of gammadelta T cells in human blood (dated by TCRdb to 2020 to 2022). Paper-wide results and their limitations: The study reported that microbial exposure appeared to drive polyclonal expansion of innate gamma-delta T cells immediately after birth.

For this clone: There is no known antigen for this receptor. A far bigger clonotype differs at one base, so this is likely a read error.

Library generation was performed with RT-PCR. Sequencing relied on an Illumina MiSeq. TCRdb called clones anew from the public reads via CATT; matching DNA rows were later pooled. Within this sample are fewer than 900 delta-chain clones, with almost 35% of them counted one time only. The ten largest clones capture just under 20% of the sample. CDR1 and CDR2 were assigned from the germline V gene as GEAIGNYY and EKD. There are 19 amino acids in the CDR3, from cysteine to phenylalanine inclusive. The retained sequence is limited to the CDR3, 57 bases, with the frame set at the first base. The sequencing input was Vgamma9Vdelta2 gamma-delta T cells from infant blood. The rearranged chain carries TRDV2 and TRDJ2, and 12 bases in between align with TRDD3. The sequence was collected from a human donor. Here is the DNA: TGTGCCCGTGACACCATCTTACTGGGGGATACTAGTTTGACAGCACAACTCTTCTTT. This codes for CARDTILLGDTSLTAQLFF.